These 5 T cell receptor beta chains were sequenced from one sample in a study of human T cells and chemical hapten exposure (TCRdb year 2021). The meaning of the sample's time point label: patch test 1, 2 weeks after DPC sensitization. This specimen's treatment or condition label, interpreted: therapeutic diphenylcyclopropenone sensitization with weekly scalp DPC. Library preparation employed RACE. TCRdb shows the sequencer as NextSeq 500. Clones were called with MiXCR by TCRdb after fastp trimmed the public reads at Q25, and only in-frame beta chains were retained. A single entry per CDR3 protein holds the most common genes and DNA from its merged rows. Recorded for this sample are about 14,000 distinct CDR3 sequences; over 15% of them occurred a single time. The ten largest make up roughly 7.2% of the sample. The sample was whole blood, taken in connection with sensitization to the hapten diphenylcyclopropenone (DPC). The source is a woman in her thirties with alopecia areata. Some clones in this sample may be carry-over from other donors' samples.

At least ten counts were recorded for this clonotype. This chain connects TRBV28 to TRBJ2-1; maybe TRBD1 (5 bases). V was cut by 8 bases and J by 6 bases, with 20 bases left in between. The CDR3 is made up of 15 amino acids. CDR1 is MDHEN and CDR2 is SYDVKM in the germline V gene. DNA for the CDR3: TGTGCCAGCCTCGAAACAGGACCGGCCTCCAATGAGCAGTTCTTC. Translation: CASLETGPASNEQFF.

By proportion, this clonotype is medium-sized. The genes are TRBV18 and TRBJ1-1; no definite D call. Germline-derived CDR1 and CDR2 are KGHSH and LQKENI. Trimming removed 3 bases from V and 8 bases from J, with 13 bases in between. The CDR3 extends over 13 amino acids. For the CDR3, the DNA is TGTGCCAGCTCACCGGACCCGAAGCCCGAAGCTTTCTTT. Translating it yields CASSPDPKPEAFF.

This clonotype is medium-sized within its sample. The CDR3 nucleotides are TGTGCCAGCAGCCGCGCGGGAGTGTCTGGAAACACCATATATTTT. Its translation: CASSRAGVSGNTIYF. The gene calls are TRBV7-9 and TRBJ1-3; D is undetermined. The germline V gene has CDR1 SEHNR and CDR2 FQNEAQ (reference sequence). The CDR3 length is 15 residues. V lost 5 bases to trimming and J lost 1 base, with 12 bases between them.

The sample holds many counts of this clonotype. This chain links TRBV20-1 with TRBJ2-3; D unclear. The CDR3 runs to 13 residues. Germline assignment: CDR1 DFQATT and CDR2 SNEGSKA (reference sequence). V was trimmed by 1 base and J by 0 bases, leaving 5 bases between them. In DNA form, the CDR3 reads TGCAGTGCTAGAGGCCCTAGCACAGATACGCAGTATTTT. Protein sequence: CSARGPSTDTQYF.

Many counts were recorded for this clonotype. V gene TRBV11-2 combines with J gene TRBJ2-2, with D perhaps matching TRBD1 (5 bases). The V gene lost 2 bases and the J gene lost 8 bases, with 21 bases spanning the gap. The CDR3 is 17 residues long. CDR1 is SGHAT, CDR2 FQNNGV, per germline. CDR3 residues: CASSLRARANSKGELFF. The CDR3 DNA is TGTGCCAGCAGCTTAAGAGCCAGGGCGAATTCTAAGGGGGAGCTGTTTTTT.